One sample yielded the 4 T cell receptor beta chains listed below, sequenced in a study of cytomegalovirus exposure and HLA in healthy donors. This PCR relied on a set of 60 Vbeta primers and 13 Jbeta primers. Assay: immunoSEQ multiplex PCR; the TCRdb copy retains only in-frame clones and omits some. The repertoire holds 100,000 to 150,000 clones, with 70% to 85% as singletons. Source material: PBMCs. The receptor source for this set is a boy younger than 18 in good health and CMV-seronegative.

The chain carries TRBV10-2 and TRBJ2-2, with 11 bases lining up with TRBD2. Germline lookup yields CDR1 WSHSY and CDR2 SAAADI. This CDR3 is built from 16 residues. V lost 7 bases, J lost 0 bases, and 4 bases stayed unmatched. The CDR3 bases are TGCGCCAGCATGCTAGCGGGGGGCCCGAACACCGGGGAGCTGTTTTTT. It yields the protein CASMLAGGPNTGELFF.

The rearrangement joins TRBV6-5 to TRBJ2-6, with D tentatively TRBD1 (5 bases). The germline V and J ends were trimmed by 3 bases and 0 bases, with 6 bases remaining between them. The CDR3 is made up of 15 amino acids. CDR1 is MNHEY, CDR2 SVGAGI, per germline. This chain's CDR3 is CASSYDSSGANVLTF. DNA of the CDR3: TGTGCCAGCAGTTATGACAGCTCTGGGGCCAACGTCCTGACTTTC.

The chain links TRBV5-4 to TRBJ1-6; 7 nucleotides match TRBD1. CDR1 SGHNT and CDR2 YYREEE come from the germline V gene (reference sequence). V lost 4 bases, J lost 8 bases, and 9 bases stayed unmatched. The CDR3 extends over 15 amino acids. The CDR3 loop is CASSVRDSKDSPLHF. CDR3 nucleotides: TGTGCCAGCAGCGTAAGGGACAGTAAGGATTCACCCCTCCACTTT.

The CDR3 DNA follows: TGCGCCAGCAGCCAAGAAGGGCTAGCGGGGGGGAATGAGCAGTTCTTC. Protein: CASSQEGLAGGNEQFF. The genes are TRBV4-3 and TRBJ2-1, with 12 bases lining up with TRBD2. From germline, CDR1 is LGHNA and CDR2 YSLEER. V dropped 0 bases and J dropped 7; count of bases not matched to a gene: 4. CDR3 length equals 16 residues.